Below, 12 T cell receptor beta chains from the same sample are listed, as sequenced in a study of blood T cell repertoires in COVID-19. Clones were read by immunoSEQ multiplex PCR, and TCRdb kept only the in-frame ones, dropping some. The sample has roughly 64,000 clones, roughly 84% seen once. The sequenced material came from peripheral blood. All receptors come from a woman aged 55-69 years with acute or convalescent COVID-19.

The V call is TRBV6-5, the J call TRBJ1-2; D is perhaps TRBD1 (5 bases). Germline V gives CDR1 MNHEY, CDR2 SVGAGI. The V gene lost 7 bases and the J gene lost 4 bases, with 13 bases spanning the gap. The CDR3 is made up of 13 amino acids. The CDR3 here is CASTLIDSYGYTF. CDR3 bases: TGTGCCAGCACCCTAATAGACAGCTATGGCTACACCTTC.

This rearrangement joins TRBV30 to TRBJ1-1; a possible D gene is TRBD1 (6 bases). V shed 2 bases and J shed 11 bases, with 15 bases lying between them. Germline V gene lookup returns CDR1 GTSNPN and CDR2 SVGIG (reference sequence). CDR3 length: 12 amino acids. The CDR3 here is CAWSPNRERAFF. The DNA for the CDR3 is TGTGCCTGGAGTCCTAACAGGGAGCGCGCTTTCTTT.

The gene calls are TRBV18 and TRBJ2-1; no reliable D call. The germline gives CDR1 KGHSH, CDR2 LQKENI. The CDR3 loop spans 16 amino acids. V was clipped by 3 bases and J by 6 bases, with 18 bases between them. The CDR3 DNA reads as TGTGCCAGCTCACCCTACACCCGAGGTCATGGCAATGAGCAGTTCTTC. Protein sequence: CASSPYTRGHGNEQFF. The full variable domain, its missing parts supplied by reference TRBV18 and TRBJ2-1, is NAGVMQNPRHLVRRRGQEARLRCSPMKGHSHVYWYRQLPEEGLKFMVYLQKENIIDESGMPKERFSAEFPKEGPSILRIQQVVRGDSAAYFCASSPYTRGHGNEQFFGPGTRLTVL.

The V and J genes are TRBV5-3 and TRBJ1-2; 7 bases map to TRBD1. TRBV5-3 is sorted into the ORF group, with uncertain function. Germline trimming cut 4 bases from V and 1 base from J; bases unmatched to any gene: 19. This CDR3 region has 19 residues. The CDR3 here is CARSPKNSPLDRVNYGYTF. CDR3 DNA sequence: TGTGCCAGAAGCCCCAAGAACTCTCCCTTAGACAGGGTTAACTATGGCTACACCTTC.

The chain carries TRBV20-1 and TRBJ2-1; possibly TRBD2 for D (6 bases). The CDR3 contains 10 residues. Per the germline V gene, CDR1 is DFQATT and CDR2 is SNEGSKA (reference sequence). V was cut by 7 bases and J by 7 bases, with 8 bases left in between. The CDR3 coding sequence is TGCAGTGTTCGGGAGAATGAGCAGTTCTTC. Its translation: CSVRENEQFF.

The CDR3 spells CASSSQGDGNSPLHF. In nucleotides, the CDR3 is TGTGCCAGCAGTTCGCAGGGGGATGGTAATTCACCCCTCCACTTT. This chain connects TRBV6-4 to TRBJ1-6; 7 bases agree with TRBD1. The CDR3 is 15 residues long. The ends lost 5 bases at V and 6 bases at J; junction bases unmatched: 7. Germline values: CDR1 MRHNA, CDR2 SNTAGT.

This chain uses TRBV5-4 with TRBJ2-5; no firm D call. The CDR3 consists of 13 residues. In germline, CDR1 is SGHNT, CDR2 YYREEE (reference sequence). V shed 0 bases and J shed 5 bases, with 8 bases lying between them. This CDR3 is CASSLEPGETQYF. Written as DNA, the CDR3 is TGTGCCAGCAGCTTGGAACCCGGGGAGACCCAGTACTTC.

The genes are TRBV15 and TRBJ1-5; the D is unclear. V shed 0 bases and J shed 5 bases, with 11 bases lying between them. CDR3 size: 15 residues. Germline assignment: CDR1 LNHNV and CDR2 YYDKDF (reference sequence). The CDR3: CATSRDRYGDQPQHF. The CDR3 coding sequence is TGTGCCACCAGCAGAGATCGTTACGGGGATCAGCCCCAGCATTTT.

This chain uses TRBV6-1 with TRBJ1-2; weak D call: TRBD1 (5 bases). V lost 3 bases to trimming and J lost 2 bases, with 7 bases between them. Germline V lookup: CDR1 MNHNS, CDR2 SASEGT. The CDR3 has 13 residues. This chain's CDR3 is CASSEGGNYGYTF. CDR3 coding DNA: TGTGCCAGCAGTGAGGGGGGAAACTATGGCTACACCTTC.

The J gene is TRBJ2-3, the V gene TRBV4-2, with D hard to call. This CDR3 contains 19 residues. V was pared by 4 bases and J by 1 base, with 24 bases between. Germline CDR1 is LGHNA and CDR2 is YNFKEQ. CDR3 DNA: TGTGCCAGCAGCCCCCTGGTTAGTAACCCTCCTAGAGGCACAGATACGCAGTATTTT. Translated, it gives CASSPLVSNPPRGTDTQYF.

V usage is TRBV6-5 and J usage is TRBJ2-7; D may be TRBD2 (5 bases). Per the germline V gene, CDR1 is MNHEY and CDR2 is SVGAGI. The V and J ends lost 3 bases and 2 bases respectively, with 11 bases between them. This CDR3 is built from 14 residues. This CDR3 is CASSYKRETYEQYF. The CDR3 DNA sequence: TGTGCCAGCAGTTATAAAAGGGAGACCTACGAGCAGTACTTC.

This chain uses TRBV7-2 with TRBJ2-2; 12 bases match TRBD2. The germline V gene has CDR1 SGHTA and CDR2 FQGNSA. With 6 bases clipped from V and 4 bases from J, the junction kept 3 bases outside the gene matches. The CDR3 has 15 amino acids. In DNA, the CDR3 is TGTGCCAGCAGGAGGACTAGCGGGACCACCGGGGAGCTGTTTTTT. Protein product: CASRRTSGTTGELFF.